The 22 T cell receptor beta chains given below trace back to one sample, sequenced in a study of response to subunit inactivated influenza vaccine. One entry per CDR3 protein results from TCRdb running MiXCR on the RT-PCR reads. The table shows 500,000 or so distinct CDR3 sequences, with 16% occurring only once. Sequencing was performed on CD4+ T cells sorted from PBMCs, taken 23 to 25 months after vaccination. These TCRs come from a man aged 50-75 years who received an inactivated influenza vaccine.

This clonotype occurred a few times. This rearrangement joins TRBV6-5 to TRBJ2-3, with D perhaps TRBD1 (6 bases). Germline values: CDR1 MNHEY, CDR2 SVGAGI. The length of the CDR3 is 14 residues. Trimming left V 6 bases short and J 0 bases short, with 10 bases between. The DNA for the CDR3 is TGTGCCAGCAGCTACAGGGCTAGCACAGATACGCAGTATTTT. Protein sequence: CASSYRASTDTQYF.

The chain has TRBV10-3 and TRBJ1-1, with unresolved D. This CDR3 is 14 amino acids long. Germline lookup yields CDR1 ENHRY and CDR2 SYGVKD. V was pared by 1 base and J by 7 bases, with 13 bases between. CDR3 amino acids: CAISELKGESEAFF. CDR3 in DNA: TGTGCCATCAGTGAGTTGAAAGGAGAAAGTGAAGCTTTCTTT.

This clonotype was seen at least ten times. The genes are TRBV12-3 or TRBV12-4 and TRBJ2-2; 10 positions match TRBD1. The CDR3 is 15 residues long. The trim removed 5 bases at V and 1 base at J, leaving 1 base unmatched. The CDR3 DNA sequence: TGTGCCAGCAGTCGGGACAGGGGGAACACCGGGGAGCTGTTTTTT. It encodes CASSRDRGNTGELFF.

This clonotype was detected a few times. The genes are TRBV6-1 and TRBJ1-6; no firm D call. The CDR3 is 16 residues long. The germline gives CDR1 MNHNS, CDR2 SASEGT. V lost 2 bases, J lost 4 bases, and 12 bases lay in between. CDR3 loop: CASSEYARGYNSPLHF. The CDR3 region has the DNA TGTGCCAGCAGTGAATATGCCCGAGGGTATAATTCACCCCTCCACTTT.

The CDR3 DNA is TGTGCCAGTAGCCCACTAGCGGGGGACTACGAGCAGTACTTC. Encoded protein: CASSPLAGDYEQYF. This chain joins TRBV19 and TRBJ2-7; 11 bases are a match to TRBD2. The CDR3 runs to 14 residues. CDR1 and CDR2 from the germline V gene are LNHDA and SQIVND (reference sequence). J was trimmed by 3 bases and V by 6 bases; bases with no gene match: 4.

Note on this clonotype: One end of the junction fails to match germline, which may point to a read error. Written as DNA, the CDR3 is TGTGCCAGCAGGGGTTGGGGGGCCGCAGAGACGCAGTATTTT. It yields the protein CASRGWGAAETQYF. The chain uses TRBV28 and TRBJ2-3, with D possibly being TRBD1 or TRBD2 (6 bases each). Germline-derived CDR1 and CDR2 are MDHEN and SYDVKM. The CDR3 spans 14 residues.

The chain has TRBV12-3 or TRBV12-4 and TRBJ1-2; perhaps TRBD1 as D (5 bases). V lost 3 bases to trimming and J lost 1 base, with 9 bases between them. This CDR3 region has 14 residues. The CDR3 DNA reads as TGTGCCAGCAGTTTCCAGGGATTTAACTATGGCTACACCTTC. The encoded protein is CASSFQGFNYGYTF.

The rearrangement uses TRBV6-1 and TRBJ2-1; D is possibly TRBD1 or TRBD2 (5 bases each). The CDR3 contains 19 residues. Trimming left V 0 bases short and J 1 base short, with 19 bases between. Germline CDR1 and CDR2: MNHNS and SASEGT. CDR3 region: CASSEAAGAGILSYNEQFF. CDR3 nucleotide sequence: TGTGCCAGCAGTGAAGCGGCCGGGGCAGGGATTCTTTCCTACAATGAGCAGTTCTTC.

This clonotype showed up just a few times. CDR3 bases: TGCAGTGCCCTGACAGGGGGCACGACCGGGGAGCTGTTTTTT. Translated, it gives CSALTGGTTGELFF. The V gene is TRBV20-1, the J gene TRBJ2-2; the match to TRBD1 covers 10 bases. Germline CDR1 and CDR2: DFQATT and SNEGSKA (reference sequence). After removal of 6 bases from V and 5 bases from J, the junction contained 6 bases not matched to a gene. This CDR3 contains 14 residues.

The chain carries TRBV20-1 and TRBJ1-1; D uncertain. The germline V and J ends were trimmed by 2 bases and 2 bases, with 12 bases remaining between them. Per the germline V gene, CDR1 is DFQATT and CDR2 is SNEGSKA (reference sequence). The CDR3 has 14 residues. As DNA, the CDR3 is TGCAGTGCTAGAAGACCCACTTTAAACACTGAAGCTTTCTTT. Amino acids: CSARRPTLNTEAFF.

This clonotype was observed a handful of times. This rearrangement joins TRBV7-2 to TRBJ2-1; no clear D gene. The ends were cut back, 1 base at V and 2 bases at J, with 6 bases in the middle. This CDR3 spans 14 amino acids. CDR1 SGHTA and CDR2 FQGNSA come from the germline V gene. CDR3 sequence reads: CASSLGYTYNEQFF. The CDR3 region has the DNA TGTGCCAGCAGCTTAGGTTACACCTACAATGAGCAGTTCTTC.

Worth noting for this clonotype: One end of the junction fails to match germline, which may point to a read error. The rearrangement links TRBV25-1 to TRBJ2-6; D is ambiguous. Per the germline V gene, CDR1 is MGHDK and CDR2 is SYGVNS. This CDR3 region has 17 residues. In DNA form, the CDR3 reads TGTGCCAGCAGCCCGAGGACGGATCTCTCTGGGTCCAACGTCCTGACTTTC. Translated: CASSPRTDLSGSNVLTF.

This clonotype was seen only a few times. The rearrangement uses TRBV7-2 and TRBJ2-3, with unresolved D. The V end lost 1 base, the J end lost 4 bases, and 9 bases lay between the germline ends. The germline V gene has CDR1 SGHTA and CDR2 FQGNSA. This CDR3 is 14 amino acids long. The CDR3 region is CASSLDFGADTQYF. The CDR3 DNA sequence: TGTGCCAGCAGCTTAGATTTCGGTGCAGATACGCAGTATTTT.

The gene calls are TRBV28 and TRBJ2-1, with 9 nucleotides matching TRBD1. CDR1 and CDR2 (germline): MDHEN, SYDVKM. The CDR3 length is 14 residues. The ends lost 2 bases at V and 8 bases at J; junction bases unmatched: 4. The CDR3 DNA reads as TGTGCCAGCAGTTTAGGGACAGGGTCCCATGAGCAGTTCTTC. This encodes CASSLGTGSHEQFF.

This clonotype was seen only a few times. The chain's CDR3 is CASTPLAFHGYTF. The CDR3 coding sequence is TGTGCCAGCACCCCACTGGCTTTCCATGGCTACACCTTC. The J gene is TRBJ1-2, the V gene TRBV6-2 or TRBV6-3; D is unresolved. The CDR3 runs 13 residues. V was clipped by 7 bases and J by 6 bases, with 15 bases between them. Germline assignment: CDR1 MNHEY and CDR2 SVGEGT.

This clonotype has only a few counts. The V and J genes are TRBV12-3 or TRBV12-4 and TRBJ1-2, with TRBD1 matching over 8 bases. Unmatched junction bases numbered 11, after V lost 5 bases and J lost 3 bases. The CDR3 loop spans 16 amino acids. The CDR3 nucleotides are TGTGCCAGCAGTACGCGGGGACAGGAGATCTACTATGGCTACACCTTC. This gives the protein CASSTRGQEIYYGYTF.

The chain joins TRBV6-1 to TRBJ1-4; 7 positions agree with TRBD1. CDR1 is MNHNS, CDR2 SASEGT, per germline. The CDR3 is made up of 14 amino acids. Losses at the gene ends were 4 bases for V and 5 bases for J; bases not matched to a gene: 4. CDR3 in amino acids: CASSGTGRNEKLFF. The CDR3 region has the DNA TGTGCCAGCAGTGGGACAGGTAGAAATGAAAAACTGTTTTTT.

The chain employs TRBV4-1 and TRBJ2-5; D gene uncertain. This CDR3 is 13 amino acids long. Germline CDR1 is MGHRA and CDR2 is YSYEKL. The ends were cut back, 1 base at V and 4 bases at J, with 7 bases in the middle. The CDR3 spells CASSQATRETQYF. The CDR3, as DNA: TGCGCCAGCAGCCAAGCTACGCGAGAGACCCAGTACTTC.

In its sample, this clonotype was seen many times. The genes are TRBV21-1 and TRBJ2-3; the table's D gene call, TRBD2, was not cross checked with the DNA. TRBV21-1 is described as a pseudogene. The CDR3 has 16 residues. This CDR3 is CASSKNSCEETDTQYF. CDR3 in DNA: TGTGCCAGCAGCAAGAATAGCTGTGAGGAGACAGATACGCAGTATTTT.

This chain connects TRBV16 to TRBJ2-5; no clear D gene. This CDR3 is 12 amino acids long. V shed 1 base and J shed 4 bases, with 4 bases lying between them. Per the germline V gene, CDR1 is KGHSY and CDR2 is FQNENV. The CDR3 nucleotides are TGTGCCAGCAGCCAATATCGAGAGACCCAGTACTTC. Its protein is CASSQYRETQYF.

In this sample, this clonotype turned up a few times. J is TRBJ2-7 and V is TRBV7-2; either TRBD1 or TRBD2 may fit D (6 bases each). Germline loops: CDR1 SGHTA, CDR2 FQGNSA. V lost 2 bases to trimming and J lost 3 bases, with 17 bases between them. The CDR3 sequence is 16 residues long. The CDR3 protein is CASSLYGTLGSYEQYF. Here the CDR3 DNA reads TGTGCCAGCAGCTTATACGGGACACTCGGGAGCTACGAGCAGTACTTC.

This clonotype was observed many times. V and J are TRBV5-1 and TRBJ1-1; D call uncertain. Germline V gives CDR1 SGHRS, CDR2 YFSETQ. The CDR3 has 15 amino acids. V lost 2 bases to trimming and J lost 2 bases, with 13 bases between them. The chain's CDR3 is CASSLASGFNTEAFF. In nucleotides, the CDR3 is TGCGCCAGCAGCTTAGCTTCCGGGTTCAACACTGAAGCTTTCTTT.